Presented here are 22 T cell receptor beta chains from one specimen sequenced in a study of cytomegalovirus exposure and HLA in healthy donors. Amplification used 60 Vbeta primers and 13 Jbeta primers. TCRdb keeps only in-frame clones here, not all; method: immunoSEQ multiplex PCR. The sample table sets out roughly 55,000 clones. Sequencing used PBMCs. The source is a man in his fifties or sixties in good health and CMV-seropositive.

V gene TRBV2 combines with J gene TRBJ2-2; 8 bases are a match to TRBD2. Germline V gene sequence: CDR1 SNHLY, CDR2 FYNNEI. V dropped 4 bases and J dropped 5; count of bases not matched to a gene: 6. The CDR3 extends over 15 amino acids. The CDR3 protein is CASSVGSGNTGELFF. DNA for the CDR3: TGTGCCAGCAGTGTGGGTAGCGGGAATACCGGGGAGCTGTTTTTT. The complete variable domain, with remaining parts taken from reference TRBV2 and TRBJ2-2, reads EPEVTQTPSHQVTQMGQEVILRCVPISNHLYFYWYRQILGQKVEFLVSFYNNEISEKSEIFDDQFSVERPDGSNFTLKIRSTKLEDSAMYFCASSVGSGNTGELFFGEGSRLTVL.

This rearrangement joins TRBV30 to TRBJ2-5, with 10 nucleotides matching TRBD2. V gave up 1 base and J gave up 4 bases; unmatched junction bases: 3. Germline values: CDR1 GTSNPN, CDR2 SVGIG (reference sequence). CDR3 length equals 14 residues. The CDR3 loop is CAWSGQRGGETQYF. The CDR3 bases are TGTGCCTGGAGTGGCCAGCGGGGGGGAGAGACCCAGTACTTC.

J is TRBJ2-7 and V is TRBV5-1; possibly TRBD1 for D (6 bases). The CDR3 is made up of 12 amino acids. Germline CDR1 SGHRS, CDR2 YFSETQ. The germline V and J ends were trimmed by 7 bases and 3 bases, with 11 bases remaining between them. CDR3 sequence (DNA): TGCGCCAGCCGACAGGACCACTACGAGCAGTACTTC. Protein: CASRQDHYEQYF. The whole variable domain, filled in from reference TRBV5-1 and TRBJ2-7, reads KAGVTQTPRYLIKTRGQQVTLSCSPISGHRSVSWYQQTPGQGLQFLFEYFSETQRNKGNFPGRFSGRQFSNSRSEMNVSTLELGDSALYLCASRQDHYEQYFGPGTRLTVT.

DNA of the CDR3: TGTGCCAGCAGCCCTAGCGGGAGGGGATTCAATGAGCAGTTCTTC. It codes for CASSPSGRGFNEQFF. This chain links TRBV9 with TRBJ2-1; TRBD2 matches at 12 bases. With V trimmed by 4 bases and J by 6 bases, 5 bases remained unmatched. The germline V gene has CDR1 SGDLS and CDR2 YYNGEE. The CDR3 sequence is 15 residues long. The complete variable domain, with remaining parts taken from reference TRBV9 and TRBJ2-1, reads DSGVTQTPKHLITATGQRVTLRCSPRSGDLSVYWYQQSLDQGLQFLIQYYNGEERAKGNILERFSAQQFPDLHSELNLSSLELGDSALYFCASSPSGRGFNEQFFGPGTRLTVL.

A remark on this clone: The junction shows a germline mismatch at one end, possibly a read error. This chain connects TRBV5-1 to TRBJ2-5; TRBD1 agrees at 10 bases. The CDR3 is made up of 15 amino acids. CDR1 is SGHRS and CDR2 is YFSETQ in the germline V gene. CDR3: CASSLGQGAGENQYF. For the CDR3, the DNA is TGCGCCAGCAGCTTGGGACAGGGGGCAGGAGAGAACCAGTACTTC.

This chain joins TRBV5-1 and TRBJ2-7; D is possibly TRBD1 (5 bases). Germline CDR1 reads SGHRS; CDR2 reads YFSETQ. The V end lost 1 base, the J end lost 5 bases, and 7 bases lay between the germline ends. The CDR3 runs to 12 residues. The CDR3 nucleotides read TGCGCCAGCAGCTTGCAGGGCAACGAGCAGTACTTC. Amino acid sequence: CASSLQGNEQYF. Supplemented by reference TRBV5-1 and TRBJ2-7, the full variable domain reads KAGVTQTPRYLIKTRGQQVTLSCSPISGHRSVSWYQQTPGQGLQFLFEYFSETQRNKGNFPGRFSGRQFSNSRSEMNVSTLELGDSALYLCASSLQGNEQYFGPGTRLTVT.

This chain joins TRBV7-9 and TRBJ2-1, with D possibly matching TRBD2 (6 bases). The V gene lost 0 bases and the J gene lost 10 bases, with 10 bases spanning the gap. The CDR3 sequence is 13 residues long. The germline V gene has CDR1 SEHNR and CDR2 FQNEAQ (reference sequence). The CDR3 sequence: CASSLAGGNEQFF. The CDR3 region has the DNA TGTGCCAGCAGCTTAGCGGGAGGAAACGAGCAGTTCTTC.

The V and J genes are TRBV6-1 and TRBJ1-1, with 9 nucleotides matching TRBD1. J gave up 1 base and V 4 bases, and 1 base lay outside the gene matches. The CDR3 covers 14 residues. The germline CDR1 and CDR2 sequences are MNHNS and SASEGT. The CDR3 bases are TGTGCCAGCAGTGCACAGGGGGCGAACACTGAAGCTTTCTTT. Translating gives CASSAQGANTEAFF.

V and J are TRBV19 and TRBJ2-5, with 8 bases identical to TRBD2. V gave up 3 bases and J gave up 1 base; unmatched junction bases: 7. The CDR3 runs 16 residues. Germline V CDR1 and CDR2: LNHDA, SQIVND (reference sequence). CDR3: CASSINKAGGQETQYF. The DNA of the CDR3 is TGTGCCAGTAGTATTAATAAGGCGGGGGGCCAAGAGACCCAGTACTTC.

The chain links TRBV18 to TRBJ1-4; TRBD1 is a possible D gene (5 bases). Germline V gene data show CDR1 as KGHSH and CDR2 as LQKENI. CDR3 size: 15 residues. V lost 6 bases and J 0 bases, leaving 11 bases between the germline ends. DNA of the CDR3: TGTGCCAGCTCTCCTAGGGGCGCAACTAATGAAAAACTGTTTTTT. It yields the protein CASSPRGATNEKLFF.

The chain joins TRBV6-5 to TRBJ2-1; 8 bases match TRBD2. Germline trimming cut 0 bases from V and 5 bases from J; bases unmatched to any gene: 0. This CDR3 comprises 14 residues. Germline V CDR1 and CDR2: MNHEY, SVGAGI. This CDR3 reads CASSYSSGDNEQFF. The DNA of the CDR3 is TGTGCCAGCAGTTACTCTAGCGGGGACAATGAGCAGTTCTTC.

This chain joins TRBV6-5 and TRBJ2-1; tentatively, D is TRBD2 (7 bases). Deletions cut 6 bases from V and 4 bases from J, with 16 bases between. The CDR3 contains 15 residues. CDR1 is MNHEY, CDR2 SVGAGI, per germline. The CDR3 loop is CASSPWGGLYNEQFF. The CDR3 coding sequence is TGTGCCAGCAGCCCATGGGGGGGCCTTTACAATGAGCAGTTCTTC.

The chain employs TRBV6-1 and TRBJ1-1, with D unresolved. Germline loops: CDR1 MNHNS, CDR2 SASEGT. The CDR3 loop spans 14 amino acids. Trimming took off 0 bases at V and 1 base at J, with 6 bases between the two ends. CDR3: CASSEAGGNTEAFF. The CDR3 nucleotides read TGTGCCAGCAGTGAAGCCGGCGGGAACACTGAAGCTTTCTTT.

Here the CDR3 reads CASSIVGQNPNYGYTF. CDR3 DNA sequence: TGTGCCAGTAGTATAGTGGGCCAGAACCCTAACTATGGCTACACCTTC. The V gene is TRBV19, the J gene TRBJ1-2; no clear D gene. Germline lookup yields CDR1 LNHDA and CDR2 SQIVND (reference sequence). With 1 base removed from V and 0 bases from J, the gap between germline ends came to 12 bases. The CDR3 sequence is 16 residues long.

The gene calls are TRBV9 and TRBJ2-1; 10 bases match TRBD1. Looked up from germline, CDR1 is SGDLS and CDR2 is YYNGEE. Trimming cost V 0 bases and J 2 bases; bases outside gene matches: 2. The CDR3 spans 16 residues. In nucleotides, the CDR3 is TGTGCCAGCAGCGTAGAAGGGACAGGGGCCTACAATGAGCAGTTCTTC. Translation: CASSVEGTGAYNEQFF.

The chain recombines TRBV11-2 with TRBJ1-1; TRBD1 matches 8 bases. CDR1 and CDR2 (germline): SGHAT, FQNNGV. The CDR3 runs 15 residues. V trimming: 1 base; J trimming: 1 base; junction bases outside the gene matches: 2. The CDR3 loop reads CASSLATGGNTEAFF. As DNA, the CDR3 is TGTGCCAGCAGCTTAGCAACAGGGGGGAACACTGAAGCTTTCTTT. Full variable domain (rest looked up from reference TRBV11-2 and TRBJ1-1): EAGVAQSPRYKIIEKRQSVAFWCNPISGHATLYWYQQILGQGPKLLIQFQNNGVVDDSQLPKDRFSAERLKGVDSTLKIQPAKLEDSAVYLCASSLATGGNTEAFFGQGTRLTVV.

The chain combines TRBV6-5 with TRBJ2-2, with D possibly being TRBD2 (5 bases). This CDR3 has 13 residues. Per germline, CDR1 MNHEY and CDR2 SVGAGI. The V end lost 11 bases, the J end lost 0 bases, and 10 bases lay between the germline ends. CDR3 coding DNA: TGTGCCGCGGGTCGCACGAACACCGGGGAGCTGTTTTTT. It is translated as CAAGRTNTGELFF.

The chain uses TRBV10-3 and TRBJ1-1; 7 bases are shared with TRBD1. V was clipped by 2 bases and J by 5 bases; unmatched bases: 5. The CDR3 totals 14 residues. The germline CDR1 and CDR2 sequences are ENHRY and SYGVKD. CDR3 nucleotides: TGTGCCATCAGTGAGCACAGGGGAAAAACTGAAGCTTTCTTT. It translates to CAISEHRGKTEAFF.

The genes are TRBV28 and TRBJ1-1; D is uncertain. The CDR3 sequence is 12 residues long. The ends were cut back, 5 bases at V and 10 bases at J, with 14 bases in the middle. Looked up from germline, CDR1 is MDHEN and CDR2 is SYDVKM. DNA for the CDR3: TGTGCCAGCAGTCAACAGAATCGGGGAGCTTTCTTT. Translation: CASSQQNRGAFF.

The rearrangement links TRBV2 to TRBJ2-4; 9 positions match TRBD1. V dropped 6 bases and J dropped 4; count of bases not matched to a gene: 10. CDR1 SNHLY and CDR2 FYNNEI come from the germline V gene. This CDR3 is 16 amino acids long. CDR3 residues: CASRGWDREGKNIQYF. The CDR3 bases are TGTGCCAGCAGGGGCTGGGACAGGGAAGGAAAAAACATTCAGTACTTC.

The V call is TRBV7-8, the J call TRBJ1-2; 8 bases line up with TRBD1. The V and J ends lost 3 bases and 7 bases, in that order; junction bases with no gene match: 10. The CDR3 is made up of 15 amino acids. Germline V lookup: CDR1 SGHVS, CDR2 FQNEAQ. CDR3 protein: CASSLQGAGAAGYTF. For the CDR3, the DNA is TGTGCCAGCAGCTTGCAGGGGGCAGGTGCGGCTGGCTACACCTTC.

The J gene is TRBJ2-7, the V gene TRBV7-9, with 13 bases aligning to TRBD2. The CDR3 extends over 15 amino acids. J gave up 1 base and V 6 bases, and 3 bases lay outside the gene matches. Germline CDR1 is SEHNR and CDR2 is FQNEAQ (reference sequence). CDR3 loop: CASSSGLAGSYEQYF. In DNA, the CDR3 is TGTGCCAGCAGTTCGGGACTAGCGGGATCCTACGAGCAGTACTTC.